This T cell receptor (beta chain) was documented in a study of control samples from healthy donors and cancer patients. The CDR3 has 14 amino acids. Per the germline V gene, CDR1 is SGHVS and CDR2 is FQNEAQ. Trimming stripped 6 bases from V and 1 base from J, with 12 bases between. This clone was seen once. TCRdb's table, derived via immunoSEQ multiplex PCR, lists solely in-frame clones and lacks some. This sample carries 150,000 or so clones, about 93% of them seen once, and the ten largest clones take 0.68%. This chain links TRBV7-8 with TRBJ2-5; D may be TRBD2 (6 bases). The sequenced sample consisted of blood. The source is a woman aged 30 to 39 in good health. Here the CDR3 DNA reads TGTGCCAGCAGTTGGGCGGGGTCCCAAGAGACCCAGTACTTC. It encodes CASSWAGSQETQYF. The whole variable domain, remainder taken from reference TRBV7-8 and TRBJ2-5, is GAGVSQSPRYKVAKRGQDVALRCDPISGHVSLFWYQQALGQGPEFLTYFQNEAQLDKSGLPSDRFFAERPEGSVSTLKIQRTQQEDSAVYLCASSWAGSQETQYFGPGTRLLVL.